Below are 9 T cell receptor beta chains sequenced from a single sample in a study of glioma-infiltrating T cells after dendritic cell vaccination. Repertoires were generated with immunoSEQ multiplex PCR, while TCRdb's copy carries only in-frame clones and drops some. The table includes roughly 100,000 clones, more than 80% detected once. Here the sequenced sample was blood, taken before dendritic cell vaccination. The receptor set was obtained from a human donor with glioblastoma.

This clone was detected once. Written as DNA, the CDR3 is TGTGCCAGCAGCTTATTGGACGTACTAGCGGGGGGCGGTACAGATACGCAGTATTTT. This gives the protein CASSLLDVLAGGGTDTQYF. V usage is TRBV7-8 and J usage is TRBJ2-3; 12 positions match TRBD2. Looked up from germline, CDR1 is SGHVS and CDR2 is FQNEAQ. Trimming at V came to 2 bases and at J to 3 bases, leaving 12 bases not matched to a gene. This CDR3 comprises 19 residues.

This clone has only a few counts. The chain has TRBV11-2 and TRBJ2-1; D may be TRBD1 (6 bases). V was clipped by 2 bases and J by 8 bases, with 13 bases between them. Per the germline V gene, CDR1 is SGHAT and CDR2 is FQNNGV. CDR3 length: 14 amino acids. CDR3 residues: CASSLLIQGDEQFF. CDR3 coding DNA: TGTGCCAGCAGCTTACTAATACAGGGTGATGAGCAGTTCTTC.

The rearrangement links TRBV9 to TRBJ1-3; possibly TRBD1 for D (5 bases). Germline CDR1 SGDLS, CDR2 YYNGEE. Trimming shortened V by 4 bases and J by 0 bases, and 14 bases separated the two germline ends. CDR3 length: 16 amino acids. The CDR3 sequence: CASSPRDRDSGNTIYF. For the CDR3, the DNA is TGTGCCAGCAGCCCCCGAGACAGAGACTCTGGAAACACCATATATTTT.

This clone was observed a few times. The chain uses TRBV11-3 and TRBJ1-1; perhaps TRBD1 as D (5 bases). CDR3 length: 18 amino acids. Trimming cost V 6 bases and J 4 bases, with 27 bases left between them. CDR1 and CDR2 (germline): SGHNT, YENEEA. The CDR3, as DNA: TGTGCCAGCAGATTTACAATACCCCTTGGGGGGAGGGGCACTGAAGCTTTCTTT. Protein product: CASRFTIPLGGRGTEAFF.

The V and J genes are TRBV6-1 and TRBJ1-1; D is unclear. This CDR3 is built from 13 residues. Germline V CDR1 and CDR2: MNHNS, SASEGT. V dropped 1 base and J dropped 6 bases, with 9 bases sitting between them. The CDR3: CASSEGWAAEAFF. The CDR3, as DNA: TGTGCCAGCAGTGAAGGGTGGGCAGCTGAAGCTTTCTTT.

J is TRBJ1-2 and V is TRBV5-1, with D perhaps TRBD1 (6 bases). Trimming stripped 2 bases from V and 0 bases from J, with 14 bases between. Germline CDR1 SGHRS, CDR2 YFSETQ. There are 16 residues in the CDR3. CDR3 region: CASSLGQTPSNYGYTF. In DNA, the CDR3 is TGCGCCAGCAGCTTAGGACAGACACCTTCTAACTATGGCTACACCTTC.

The chain recombines TRBV7-9 with TRBJ1-6; D might be TRBD1 (6 bases). V gave up 5 bases and J gave up 11 bases, with 13 bases separating them. The CDR3 length is 13 residues. From germline, CDR1 is SEHNR and CDR2 FQNEAQ (reference sequence). The CDR3 DNA sequence: TGTGCCAGCAGCATCCGACAGGAGCCACCCCTCCACTTT. It yields the protein CASSIRQEPPLHF.

This chain joins TRBV7-3 and TRBJ2-1; 7 bases are shared with TRBD2. Looked up from germline, CDR1 is SGHTA and CDR2 is FQGTGA. The CDR3 totals 14 residues. Losses at the gene ends were 5 bases for V and 9 bases for J; bases not matched to a gene: 10. CDR3 in amino acids: CASSLGLGGGEQFF. As DNA, the CDR3 is TGTGCCAGCAGCCTCGGACTAGGTGGCGGTGAGCAGTTCTTC.

J is TRBJ2-5 and V is TRBV7-8, with 8 bases matching TRBD2. This CDR3 contains 16 residues. V lost 4 bases to trimming and J lost 1 base; unmatched junction nucleotides: 8. Germline V gene data show CDR1 as SGHVS and CDR2 as FQNEAQ. CDR3: CASSWGQRGPQETQYF. The CDR3 bases are TGTGCCAGCAGCTGGGGGCAGCGGGGGCCCCAAGAGACCCAGTACTTC.